The T cell receptor beta chain described here comes from a study of cytomegalovirus exposure and HLA in healthy donors (dated by TCRdb to the late 2010s). With regard to the full study: In an earlier analysis of roughly 590 of the donors, approximately 260 Gb of sequence data and 120 million or so unique TCR beta sequences from 150 million to 200 million T cells were reported. Class I and class II HLA loci were covered by the typing at four-digit resolution. Every discovery cohort repertoire had been produced on one sequencing platform. Among the roughly 430 genotyped donors, approximately 81% belonged to the genetic ancestry cluster associated with self-reported Caucasian donors. Rather than using new phenotypic data, the later analysis identified candidate immune exposures from TCR beta sequences and from how often those sequences occurred across donors. The study was designed to test whether signatures of past pathogen exposure could be identified by cataloging public T cell receptors. High-throughput TCR immunosequencing, statistical association of individual TCRs with disease status, and machine learning were combined to predict cytomegalovirus infection status. Using immunosequencing, the study profiled T cell repertoires from 640 or so subjects and related those repertoires to cytomegalovirus serostatus. Donor age, sex, ethnicity and CMV serostatus were compiled together with the repertoire data. Typing coverage differed by locus: A, B, C, DRB1 and DQB1 were typed in roughly 629-640 donors, DQA1 in about 500, DPA1 in 600 to 610, and DPB1 in around 490. About five DR-DQ haplotypes were treated as single units for association and clustering because of strong linkage in the cohort. Among 300 to 500 genotyped donors of the cohort, an average of roughly 230,000 unique TCR beta nucleotide sequences was sequenced per donor, of which 15% to 20% were non-productive. A later genetic analysis used genome-wide SNP genotypes for about 55% of the 666 donors, treating that subset as a discovery cohort. Along with the approximately 600-subject first cohort, a separate validation cohort of around 110 different subjects was used. An early release covering about 600 HLA-typed donors comprised approximately 290 gigabases of sequencing data and around 85 million unique TCR sequences. To study patterns of TCR occurrence, a later analysis re-analyzed previously published TCR beta repertoires from 600 to 750 donors and added high-resolution HLA genotyping. An earlier analysis of several hundred of the donors applied high-throughput TCR beta sequencing to assess whether each TCR beta V gene segment acted as functional or pseudogenic. What the work shows at the level of the full study, not this receptor alone: Cytomegalovirus status was reported to be diagnosed by the classifier with high specificity and sensitivity in both the original and validation cohorts. Assigning TCR associations to individual alleles was difficult when HLA alleles, especially DR and DQ, strongly co-occurred. The authors suggested that the approach could potentially be extended to other disease states and immunological phenotypes. The earlier analysis of about 600 of the donors excluded 15 to 20 rarely observed V segments, including chromosome 9 orphons, because counts were too low. According to a later analysis, TCR association rates differed among HLA loci, with DRB1 alleles showing the most associated TCRs and HLA-C alleles showing the fewest. A further reported finding was that TCR beta sequences accurately predicted the HLA-A and HLA-B alleles for most subjects in the first cohort. While some public TCRs were present in many individuals, most TCR sequences turned up only very rarely across donors. In an earlier analysis of some 500 of the donors, most TCR beta V segments appeared in productive rearrangements about 87% or about 30% of the time, broadly matching IMGT annotations. In a later analysis, HLA-associated TCR beta chains were found to be more clonally expanded and to have lower generation probabilities than equally common non-associated chains. Linkage disequilibrium might explain the correlated functional status among segregating V segments, but an unknown experimental factor could not be ruled out. The presence/absence analyses assumed that sequencing depth was roughly uniform across donors, and that assumption may not be true. This cohort had only TCR beta chains sequenced, and the lack of alpha or paired-chain data limited which features could be detected. In the study, 150 to 200 TCR beta chains were listed as associated with cytomegalovirus. The only immune exposure information available for the cohort was CMV serostatus. In a later genetic analysis, fewer N-insertions in productive TCRs were reported among donors in an Asian-associated ancestry cluster than the approximately 670-donor mean. An association between a missense DCLRE1C variant and V-gene and J-gene trimming of TCR beta chains was found in a later genetic analysis and replicated in an independent cohort. In vitro tests confirmed that a few of the cytomegalovirus-associated TCR beta chains recognize cytomegalovirus antigens. The sequencing pipeline was judged likely to have produced a cluster of highly shared sequence variants as a technical artifact. Some IMGT-functional V segments, including TRBV6-2 and TRBV6-3, could not be told apart with the 87-base-pair reads, so those segments were excluded. In a later analysis, most CMV-associated TCR beta chains were found to appear HLA-restricted, with HLA associations seemingly driven largely by CMV exposure. A later analysis associated 15,000 or so TCR beta sequences with specific HLA alleles at a false discovery rate of 0.05. Because some donors lacked HLA typing at each locus, the association tests relied only on the typed subset. A later analysis reported that several top co-occurrence clusters appeared linked to parvovirus B19, influenza, CMV and Epstein-Barr virus.

Regarding this clone: No cognate antigen has been identified for it. No much larger clone is present one base from it, and per-base qualities are unavailable.

Libraries were made using the immunoSEQ multiplex PCR assay. A mixture of 60 forward primers for TCR Vbeta segments and 13 reverse primers for TCR Jbeta segments was used in the multiplex PCR. Amplification of the CDR3 region of rearranged TCR beta genes was performed with a multiplex PCR assay on genomic DNA. On the Illumina HiSeq System, the amplified TCR beta libraries were sequenced as 87-base-pair reads. As for the original processing: A later analysis tallied some 79 million unique TCR beta chains across the roughly 610 repertoires, and approximately 9.9 million of those chains were shared by two or more donors. Raw reads were error-corrected and collapsed into unique sequences with a nearest-neighbor algorithm that merged closely related sequences to remove PCR and sequencing errors. V, D and J gene segments were assigned by aligning CDR3 sequences to IMGT reference sequences. For a sequence to be retained, at least a six-nucleotide match to both a V gene segment and a J gene segment was required. Rearrangements were classified as productive when the CDR3 lacked stop codons and remained in frame with V and J, and all other rearrangements were classified as non-productive. Following IMGT convention, CDR3 was defined as the stretch from the second conserved V-encoded cysteine to the conserved J-encoded phenylalanine. The earlier analysis of roughly 590 of the donors excluded any sequence lacking an unambiguous match to a single V gene segment. In an earlier analysis of some 590 of the donors, a V segment was called functional when productive rearrangements were above 56.7%, and segregating when the standard deviation between donors exceeded 5%. A statistical classification framework was built to diagnose cytomegalovirus status from the catalog of TCR beta chain sequences. A later analysis assigned V and J genes by comparing TCR nucleotide sequences with IMGT/GENE-DB human TR gene sequences. The TCRdist pipeline was used in a later analysis to assign CDR3 sequences and most-parsimonious VDJ recombination scenarios. In a later analysis, every TCR beta chain was defined by the combination of its CDR3 amino acid sequence and its V-gene family, and reads without a unique V-gene family were dropped. A later analysis removed roughly 590 highly shared, low-generation-probability nucleotide sequences to deal with suspected cross-contamination and a sequencing artifact. In a later analysis, a clonal expansion index was calculated for each public chain from normalized within-repertoire ranks of inferred template counts. Generation probabilities in a later analysis came from a VDJ recombination model fitted to out-of-frame rearrangements, and those results were checked against IGoR. Hypergeometric tests were used in a later analysis to score TCR-TCR, TCR-HLA and TCR-CMV co-occurrence, with a repertoire-size bias correction applied to the TCR pairs. To estimate false discovery rates, a later analysis permuted the HLA or CMV assignments 20 times. In a later analysis, co-occurring TCRs were grouped with DBSCAN, and TCRdist sequence similarity was added when clustering was performed within HLA-allele-positive subsets. Repertoires with fewer than 30,000 or more than 120,000 public chains were left out of co-occurrence clustering, as were about 5 repertoires with anomalous nucleotide sharing. In its TCRdb copy, this immuneACCESS table keeps in-frame sequences only and misses some clones. Where compared with another copy, unresolved V genes explain less than half of these, and the others have no known cause. The V and J calls and the clone size are those of that table, but D and trimming were determined from the DNA. Recorded for this sample are roughly 110,000 clones; 55% to 70% of them occurred a single time. 2% to 2.5% of the sample rests with the top ten.

V is clipped by 6 bases and J by 6 bases, and the sequence between their germline boundaries is 9 bases long. From the cysteine up to the phenylalanine, the CDR3 has a length of 11 residues. Just the 33-base CDR3 DNA is kept, in frame starting at base 1. The germline V gene supplies CDR1 SNHLY and CDR2 FYNNEI. The cohort was made up of approximately 700 healthy bone marrow donors. At the time of sampling, every cohort member was nominally healthy, though immune exposures that went unrecorded were likely present. The donor tested CMV seronegative and was one of the 352 seronegative cohort members. Every donor gave a peripheral blood sample, and the peripheral blood mononuclear cells from that sample were used for TCR beta sequencing. Genomic DNA extraction from the blood cell samples was performed with the Qiagen DNeasy Blood Extraction Kit.

The sample taken for sequencing was PBMCs. In this chain, TRBV2 is recombined with TRBJ2-7; possibly the D gene is TRBD1, per 5 matching bases. This clonotype was sampled from a woman in her twenties or thirties in good health and CMV-seronegative. The nucleotide sequence reads as follows: TGTGCCAGCAGCACTCAGGGCGAGCAGTACTTC. This gives the protein CASSTQGEQYF.